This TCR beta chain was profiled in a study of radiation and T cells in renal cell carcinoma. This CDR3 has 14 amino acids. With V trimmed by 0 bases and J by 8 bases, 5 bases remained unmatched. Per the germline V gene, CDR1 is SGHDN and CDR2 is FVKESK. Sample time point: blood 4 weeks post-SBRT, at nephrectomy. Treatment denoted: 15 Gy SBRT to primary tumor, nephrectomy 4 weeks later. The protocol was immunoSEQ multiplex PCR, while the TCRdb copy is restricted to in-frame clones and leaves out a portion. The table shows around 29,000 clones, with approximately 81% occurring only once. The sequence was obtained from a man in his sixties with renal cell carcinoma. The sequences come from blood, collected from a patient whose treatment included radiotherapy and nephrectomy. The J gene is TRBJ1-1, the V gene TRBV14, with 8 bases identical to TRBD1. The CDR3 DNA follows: TGTGCCAGCAGCCAAGAGGGTGCAGGGGGCGAAGCTTTCTTT. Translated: CASSQEGAGGEAFF.